What follows are 8 T cell receptor beta chains derived from one specimen sequenced in a study of blood T cell repertoires in COVID-19. Clones were sequenced by immunoSEQ multiplex PCR, and TCRdb holds only the in-frame ones, with some missing. The table includes approximately 340,000 clones, roughly 90% detected once. What was sequenced was PBMCs or T cells enriched from blood (not recorded which). The receptors come from a middle-aged woman who had been exposed to COVID-19.

This chain joins TRBV5-4 and TRBJ1-1; 7 bases align to TRBD1. Per germline, CDR1 SGHNT and CDR2 YYREEE (reference sequence). Trimming cost V 3 bases and J 2 bases; bases outside gene matches: 4. The CDR3 extends over 14 amino acids. The CDR3 spells CASSSGQRNTEAFF. CDR3 DNA: TGTGCCAGCAGCTCGGGACAGAGAAACACTGAAGCTTTCTTT. The full variable domain, its missing parts supplied by reference TRBV5-4 and TRBJ1-1, is ETGVTQSPTHLIKTRGQQVTLRCSSQSGHNTVSWYQQALGQGPQFIFQYYREEENGRGNFPPRFSGLQFPNYSSELNVNALELDDSALYLCASSSGQRNTEAFFGQGTRLTVV.

The chain combines TRBV2 with TRBJ2-1, with TRBD2 identical over 12 bases. The V and J ends lost 8 bases and 4 bases, in that order; junction bases with no gene match: 6. The CDR3 has 15 residues. CDR1 and CDR2 from the germline V gene are SNHLY and FYNNEI. The CDR3 region is CASLGGLAGYNEQFF. CDR3 DNA: TGTGCCAGCCTTGGAGGACTAGCGGGGTACAATGAGCAGTTCTTC.

The V call is TRBV7-2, the J call TRBJ1-2, with D possibly being TRBD1 (6 bases). CDR1 and CDR2 (germline): SGHTA, FQGNSA. The CDR3 extends over 15 amino acids. Trimming shortened V by 2 bases and J by 5 bases, and 15 bases separated the two germline ends. The CDR3 nucleotides are TGTGCCAGCAGCTTAAATGCGGGGGACATATATGGCTACACCTTC. Translating gives CASSLNAGDIYGYTF.

In this sample, this clone turned up once. The chain recombines TRBV5-1 with TRBJ2-1, with 9 positions matching TRBD1. The trim removed 3 bases at V and 5 bases at J, leaving 3 bases unmatched. Germline V CDR1 and CDR2: SGHRS, YFSETQ. The CDR3 spans 14 residues. The DNA for the CDR3 is TGCGCCAGCAGCTCCGGGACAGGGAACAATGAGCAGTTCTTC. Translation: CASSSGTGNNEQFF.

This clone showed up just once. The gene calls are TRBV30 and TRBJ1-5; 8 bases align to TRBD1. Germline CDR1 is GTSNPN and CDR2 is SVGIG (reference sequence). The CDR3 totals 19 residues. V lost 2 bases and J lost 2; bases outside the gene matches: 17. The CDR3 DNA reads as TGTGCCTGGAGTTCATTACGGGGACAGGTAGAAGCCCGCAATCAGCCCCAGCATTTT. This encodes CAWSSLRGQVEARNQPQHF.

The rearrangement joins TRBV25-1 to TRBJ2-1; TRBD2 is a possible D gene (6 bases). The V gene lost 6 bases and the J gene lost 4 bases, with 7 bases spanning the gap. Per the germline V gene, CDR1 is MGHDK and CDR2 is SYGVNS. This CDR3 has 12 amino acids. The CDR3 region is CASRRGYNEQFF. CDR3 sequence (DNA): TGTGCCAGCAGGCGGGGTTACAATGAGCAGTTCTTC.

V and J are TRBV13 and TRBJ1-1, with no clear D. The length of the CDR3 is 16 residues. Germline V gene lookup returns CDR1 PRHDT and CDR2 FYEKMQ (reference sequence). V was pared by 2 bases and J by 0 bases, with 13 bases between. The DNA of the CDR3 is TGTGCCAGCAGCTTAAGGACTTTACAGTTGAACACTGAAGCTTTCTTT. Its translation: CASSLRTLQLNTEAFF. Full variable domain (rest looked up from reference TRBV13 and TRBJ1-1): AAGVIQSPRHLIKEKRETATLKCYPIPRHDTVYWYQQGPGQDPQFLISFYEKMQSDKGSIPDRFSAQQFSDYHSELNMSSLELGDSALYFCASSLRTLQLNTEAFFGQGTRLTVV.

The gene calls are TRBV5-6 and TRBJ1-3; D might be TRBD1 (5 bases). The V and J ends lost 0 bases and 0 bases respectively, with 10 bases between them. The V gene's germline CDR1 is SGHDT and CDR2 YYEEEE. This CDR3 is 16 amino acids long. The CDR3 loop reads CASSLAGPLSGNTIYF. CDR3 DNA: TGTGCCAGCAGCTTGGCAGGGCCTCTCTCTGGAAACACCATATATTTT.